This record looks at one TCR beta chain sequence and its context. The data belong to a study of OX40 agonist ivuxolimab in advanced cancers. Across the whole study: In this trial design, patients received ivuxolimab intravenously at 0.01 to 10 mg/kg every 2 weeks. Mean age 60 years, range about 23 to 79; roughly 82% male.

Here immunoSEQ multiplex PCR was the method, and the copy in TCRdb shows in-frame clones only, minus some. Of tens of thousands of clones in the sample, about 90% were seen once. This CDR3 has 16 residues. Germline CDR1 reads SGHRS; CDR2 reads YFSETQ. V was pared by 0 bases and J by 6 bases, with 19 bases between. The rearrangement uses TRBV5-1 and TRBJ2-7; D is perhaps TRBD1 (7 bases). The input for sequencing was CD4+ or CD8+ T cells sorted from blood, taken in a trial of the OX40 agonist ivuxolimab. The source is an adult with an advanced solid tumor such as melanoma, head and neck, liver or kidney cancer. The CDR3 DNA follows: TGCGCCAGCAGCTTGGACCCCCGGGCAGGGGGGTCCGAGCAGTACTTC. It encodes CASSLDPRAGGSEQYF. Complete variable domain (other parts from reference TRBV5-1 and TRBJ2-7): KAGVTQTPRYLIKTRGQQVTLSCSPISGHRSVSWYQQTPGQGLQFLFEYFSETQRNKGNFPGRFSGRQFSNSRSEMNVSTLELGDSALYLCASSLDPRAGGSEQYFGPGTRLTVT.